The 21 T cell receptor beta chains in this list originate from one sample, sequenced in a study of blood T cell repertoires in COVID-19. Clones were sequenced by immunoSEQ multiplex PCR, and TCRdb holds only the in-frame ones, with some missing. The data contain some 390,000 clones, 70% to 90% of them singletons. Input material: peripheral blood. These receptor sequences come from a human donor in a cohort sampled during active COVID-19.

V is TRBV15 and J is TRBJ2-1, with unresolved D. CDR1 is LNHNV, CDR2 YYDKDF, per germline (reference sequence). V was cut by 5 bases and J by 8 bases, with 13 bases left in between. This CDR3 contains 13 residues. The CDR3 DNA is TGTGCCACCAGCCCGAGACTGGGTTATGAGCAGTTCTTC. Translated, it gives CATSPRLGYEQFF.

Relative to its sample, this clone is medium-sized (0.01 to 0.1%). The rearrangement links TRBV30 to TRBJ2-5; 10 bases are shared with TRBD1. Germline-derived CDR1 and CDR2 are GTSNPN and SVGIG (reference sequence). The CDR3 length is 14 residues. The junction had 2 bases not matched to a gene; V was cut back by 2 bases and J by 2 bases. The CDR3 DNA reads TGTGCCTGGAGTAGGACAGGGGGGCAAGAGACCCAGTACTTC. Encoded protein: CAWSRTGGQETQYF.

This chain uses TRBV9 with TRBJ1-6; 9 nucleotides match TRBD1. Unmatched junction bases numbered 5, after V lost 3 bases and J lost 7 bases. Germline V CDR1 and CDR2: SGDLS, YYNGEE. CDR3 size: 15 residues. The CDR3 reads CASSAGGTGNSPLHF. CDR3 nucleotides: TGTGCCAGCAGCGCCGGTGGGACAGGGAATTCACCCCTCCACTTT.

The rearrangement uses TRBV5-5 and TRBJ1-6; 7 nucleotides agree with TRBD1. CDR1 and CDR2 from the germline V gene are SGHKS and YYEKEE (reference sequence). V lost 0 bases, J lost 0 bases, and 9 bases stayed unmatched. The CDR3 consists of 19 residues. The CDR3, as DNA: TGTGCCAGCAGCTTGGAGCTAGGGGGCCCGAGCTCCTATAATTCACCCCTCCACTTT. As protein: CASSLELGGPSSYNSPLHF.

As DNA, the CDR3 is TGTGCCAGCATCTCAAAGGGGGTAAATGAAAAACTGTTTTTT. Translated: CASISKGVNEKLFF. V usage is TRBV28 and J usage is TRBJ1-4, with D tentatively TRBD1 (6 bases). CDR3 size: 14 residues. The V end lost 7 bases, the J end lost 5 bases, and 14 bases lay between the germline ends. CDR1 is MDHEN and CDR2 is SYDVKM in the germline V gene.

The chain employs TRBV5-8 and TRBJ2-7, with TRBD1 identical over 9 bases. Germline assignment: CDR1 SGHTS and CDR2 YDEGEE. J lost 3 bases, V lost 5 bases, and 9 bases had no gene match. This CDR3 is 15 amino acids long. CDR3 sequence (DNA): TGTGCCAGCAGACTACAGGGGGCACGGATCTACGAGCAGTACTTC. As protein: CASRLQGARIYEQYF.

The chain links TRBV9 to TRBJ1-4; D possibly corresponds to TRBD1 (6 bases). Trimming removed 0 bases at V and 5 bases at J, with 11 bases between. This CDR3 contains 15 residues. Per the germline V gene, CDR1 is SGDLS and CDR2 is YYNGEE. The CDR3 sequence: CASSVAPRGNEKLFF. The CDR3 bases are TGTGCCAGCAGCGTAGCCCCAAGGGGGAATGAAAAACTGTTTTTT.

This clone was counted once. The chain joins TRBV3-1 (or the pseudogene TRBV3-2) to TRBJ1-6; tentatively, D is TRBD1 (6 bases). V shed 4 bases and J shed 6 bases, with 16 bases lying between them. This CDR3 region has 16 residues. Germline V gene sequence: CDR1 LGHDT, CDR2 YNNKEL (reference sequence). CDR3 loop: CASSPSGVAPNSPLHF. CDR3 nucleotide sequence: TGTGCCAGCAGCCCGTCAGGGGTCGCCCCTAATTCACCCCTCCACTTT.

The V and J genes are TRBV25-1 and TRBJ1-4; tentatively, D is TRBD1 (6 bases). This CDR3 has 13 amino acids. Germline V gene data show CDR1 as MGHDK and CDR2 as SYGVNS. The V end lost 6 bases, the J end lost 7 bases, and 12 bases lay between the germline ends. The CDR3 DNA reads as TGTGCCAGCAGGGGGGGGGCCGGTGAAAAACTGTTTTTT. It is translated as CASRGGAGEKLFF.

The chain joins TRBV9 to TRBJ2-2; possible D gene TRBD2, 5 bases. The CDR3 consists of 17 residues. Trimming shortened V by 4 bases and J by 7 bases, and 23 bases separated the two germline ends. Germline CDR1 reads SGDLS; CDR2 reads YYNGEE. The DNA of the CDR3 is TGTGCCAGCAGCTCGACCGAGGACGGAGGTACGATCGGGGAGCTGTTTTTT. Amino acids: CASSSTEDGGTIGELFF.

This clone occurred once. CDR3 coding DNA: TGTGCCTGGAGAACGGGGACTAGCGCCACAGATACGCAGTATTTT. This encodes CAWRTGTSATDTQYF. The chain is built from TRBV30 and TRBJ2-3, with TRBD2 identical over 10 bases. J was trimmed by 2 bases and V by 3 bases; bases with no gene match: 5. The germline gives CDR1 GTSNPN, CDR2 SVGIG (reference sequence). The CDR3 is 15 residues long.

The CDR3 region has the DNA TGTGCCAGCAGCCCCCGGGACAGCTATGGCTACACCTTC. Protein: CASSPRDSYGYTF. The V gene is TRBV9, the J gene TRBJ1-2; TRBD1 aligns across 7 bases. Germline CDR1 and CDR2: SGDLS and YYNGEE. The ends lost 4 bases at V and 4 bases at J; junction bases unmatched: 4. This CDR3 spans 13 amino acids.

V gene TRBV28 combines with J gene TRBJ2-3; no clear D gene. The CDR3 spans 14 residues. CDR1 MDHEN and CDR2 SYDVKM come from the germline V gene. Between the trimmed V and J ends, which lost 1 base and 4 bases, there was a span of 9 bases. The CDR3 region has the DNA TGTGCCAGCAGTTTATTGGGCCGTCCAGATACGCAGTATTTT. Translated, it gives CASSLLGRPDTQYF. Variable domain in full (rest from reference TRBV28 and TRBJ2-3): DVKVTQSSRYLVKRTGEKVFLECVQDMDHENMFWYRQDPGLGLRLIYFSYDVKMKEKGDIPEGYSVSREKKERFSLILESASTNQTSMYLCASSLLGRPDTQYFGPGTRLTVL.

This chain joins TRBV9 and TRBJ2-1; perhaps TRBD1 as D (6 bases). This CDR3 has 14 residues. Germline V gene lookup returns CDR1 SGDLS and CDR2 YYNGEE. V lost 0 bases, J lost 6 bases, and 10 bases lay in between. The CDR3, as DNA: TGTGCCAGCAGCGTAGTGGACAGAAGCAATGAGCAGTTCTTC. Translation gives CASSVVDRSNEQFF.

The chain links TRBV7-3 to TRBJ2-7; the match to TRBD2 covers 11 bases. The CDR3 covers 16 residues. V lost 5 bases to trimming and J lost 0 bases; unmatched junction nucleotides: 6. Germline V gives CDR1 SGHTA, CDR2 FQGTGA. Here the CDR3 reads CASSRSGGVSSYEQYF. Here the CDR3 DNA reads TGTGCCAGCAGCCGTAGCGGGGGGGTTAGCTCCTACGAGCAGTACTTC. The full variable domain, completed using reference TRBV7-3 and TRBJ2-7, is GAGVSQTPSNKVTEKGKYVELRCDPISGHTALYWYRQSLGQGPEFLIYFQGTGAADDSGLPNDRFFAVRPEGSVSTLKIQRTERGDSAVYLCASSRSGGVSSYEQYFGPGTRLTVT.

The chain combines TRBV2 with TRBJ1-1; D may be TRBD1 (5 bases). Germline V gene lookup returns CDR1 SNHLY and CDR2 FYNNEI. Deletions cut 2 bases from V and 0 bases from J, with 13 bases between. The CDR3 sequence is 16 residues long. The CDR3 nucleotides are TGTGCCAGCAGTGAAAGGGGAGGTTTATTGAACACTGAAGCTTTCTTT. Protein sequence: CASSERGGLLNTEAFF.

V is TRBV5-1 and J is TRBJ2-3, with D possibly being TRBD2 (5 bases). The CDR3 contains 15 residues. Trimming took off 2 bases at V and 2 bases at J, with 12 bases between the two ends. Germline values: CDR1 SGHRS, CDR2 YFSETQ. CDR3 DNA sequence: TGCGCCAGCAGCTTTGCGAAGCGGTCCACAGATACGCAGTATTTT. Protein: CASSFAKRSTDTQYF. The variable domain in full, completed from reference TRBV5-1 and TRBJ2-3, reads KAGVTQTPRYLIKTRGQQVTLSCSPISGHRSVSWYQQTPGQGLQFLFEYFSETQRNKGNFPGRFSGRQFSNSRSEMNVSTLELGDSALYLCASSFAKRSTDTQYFGPGTRLTVL.

The count of this clone is one. The rearrangement joins TRBV11-3 to TRBJ2-2, with TRBD1 identical over 7 bases. Germline V gene lookup returns CDR1 SGHNT and CDR2 YENEEA. This CDR3 is 18 amino acids long. The J segment lost 1 base and the V segment lost 0 bases, leaving 8 bases of the junction unmatched. The CDR3 spells CASSLETWGTENTGELFF. Here the CDR3 DNA reads TGTGCCAGCAGCTTAGAGACGTGGGGGACAGAGAACACCGGGGAGCTGTTTTTT.

The V and J genes are TRBV7-2 and TRBJ1-3; 8 bases line up with TRBD1. This CDR3 spans 15 amino acids. Trimming at V came to 5 bases and at J to 4 bases, leaving 7 bases not matched to a gene. CDR1 and CDR2 from the germline V gene are SGHTA and FQGNSA. The CDR3 is CASSPLTGVGNTIYF. As DNA, the CDR3 is TGTGCCAGCAGCCCCCTGACAGGGGTCGGAAACACCATATATTTT.

The chain is built from TRBV10-3 and TRBJ1-5, with D tentatively TRBD1 (6 bases). Germline V gene data show CDR1 as ENHRY and CDR2 as SYGVKD. V dropped 5 bases and J dropped 8 bases, with 13 bases sitting between them. The CDR3 loop spans 13 amino acids. The CDR3 here is CAISQQGSEPQHF. Written as DNA, the CDR3 is TGTGCCATCAGTCAACAGGGTTCGGAGCCCCAGCATTTT.

The chain employs TRBV6-1 and TRBJ2-5, with 7 positions matching TRBD2. Germline CDR1 and CDR2: MNHNS and SASEGT. The CDR3 contains 14 residues. The V segment lost 3 bases and the J segment 4 bases; nucleotides outside the gene matches: 5. CDR3 residues: CASSDWGGGETQYF. In nucleotides, the CDR3 is TGTGCCAGCAGTGATTGGGGGGGAGGAGAGACCCAGTACTTC.